These 32 T cell receptor beta chains were all obtained from the same sample, sequenced in a study of CXCR3-negative and CXCR3-positive naive CD8 T cells. With UMI labels, 5' RACE was used to prepare the TRB cDNA libraries. TCRdb reanalyzed the 5' RACE reads and collapses them to one entry per CDR3 protein, without DNA. This repertoire includes about 120,000 distinct CDR3 sequences. Source material: naive CXCR3- CD8+ T cells from blood. Subset here: CD45RO-CCR7+CD27+CD95- naive CD8+ T cells lacking CXCR3 (TNR3-). The receptors stem from a human donor in good health. Some clones in this sample may be carry-over from other donors' samples.

The genes are TRBV9 and TRBJ2-7; the TRBD1 assignment by TCRdb is unverifiable without DNA. The CDR3 runs to 15 residues. The V gene's germline CDR1 is SGDLS and CDR2 YYNGEE. This chain's CDR3 is CASSVTQGAAYEQYF.

The rearrangement joins TRBV5-1 to TRBJ2-5. Germline V gives CDR1 SGHRS, CDR2 YFSETQ. This CDR3 is 13 amino acids long. CDR3 in amino acids: CASSNTGGETQYF.

V gene TRBV7-6 combines with J gene TRBJ2-6; no DNA is available, so the TRBD1 call from TCRdb remains unchecked. CDR1 and CDR2 (germline): SGHVS, FNYEAQ. This CDR3 region has 17 residues. The CDR3 loop is CASSLGATFSGANVLTF.

The chain uses TRBV9 and TRBJ2-3; checking the TCRdb D call of TRBD1 is not possible without DNA. The CDR3 consists of 17 residues. Germline V gives CDR1 SGDLS, CDR2 YYNGEE. CDR3 region: CASAPGDRQKGTDTQYF.

The chain is built from TRBV7-2 and TRBJ1-2. Germline V gives CDR1 SGHTA, CDR2 FQGNSA. The CDR3 covers 15 residues. This CDR3 reads CASSSEGLGYEGYTF.

The chain is built from TRBV28 and TRBJ2-1; TCRdb names TRBD1, which stays unverified in the absence of DNA. The CDR3 consists of 12 residues. CDR1 and CDR2 from the germline V gene are MDHEN and SYDVKM. The CDR3 here is CASRLDRNEQFF.

The rearrangement uses TRBV4-1 and TRBJ2-3. The CDR3 is 15 residues long. The germline gives CDR1 MGHRA, CDR2 YSYEKL. This chain's CDR3 is CASSQVPEKQDTQYF.

The J gene is TRBJ1-2, the V gene TRBV3-1; TCRdb designates TRBD1, a call that cannot be tested without DNA. This CDR3 has 15 residues. The germline V gene encodes CDR1 LGHDT and CDR2 YNNKEL (reference sequence). Here the CDR3 reads CASSQLSNQRQGNTF.

The CDR3 sequence: CASRPTGTSGTDTQYF. The chain is built from TRBV5-6 and TRBJ2-3; TCRdb outputs TRBD2, but without DNA this stays unchecked. In germline, CDR1 is SGHDT, CDR2 YYEEEE. CDR3 size: 16 residues.

J is TRBJ2-7 and V is TRBV10-3. The germline V gene has CDR1 ENHRY and CDR2 SYGVKD. CDR3 length equals 13 residues. CDR3 loop: CAIGVPSSYEQYF.

The chain employs TRBV7-9 and TRBJ2-2; absent DNA, TCRdb's TRBD1 call cannot be checked. The germline V gene encodes CDR1 SEHNR and CDR2 FQNEAQ (reference sequence). The CDR3 totals 15 residues. The CDR3 protein is CARPVGGTNTGELFF.

This chain links TRBV29-1 with TRBJ2-7; the TRBD1 assignment by TCRdb is unverifiable without DNA. The CDR3 loop spans 14 amino acids. In germline, CDR1 is SQVTM, CDR2 ANQGSEA. The chain's CDR3 is CSVEPGTGSYEQYF.

CDR3 protein: CASSLFPPADMQFF. The rearrangement uses TRBV7-3 and TRBJ2-1; there is no DNA to check the TCRdb D call of TRBD2. CDR1 SGHTA and CDR2 FQGTGA come from the germline V gene. The CDR3 length is 14 residues.

V and J are TRBV28 and TRBJ2-1. This CDR3 comprises 12 residues. CDR1 MDHEN and CDR2 SYDVKM come from the germline V gene. The CDR3: CASSGAMGEQFF.

The genes are TRBV27 and TRBJ2-5. CDR1 and CDR2 (germline): MNHEY, SMNVEV (reference sequence). The CDR3 is 15 amino acids. CDR3 loop: CASSSTADDQETQYF.

V usage is TRBV29-1 and J usage is TRBJ2-2. Germline V CDR1 and CDR2: SQVTM, ANQGSEA. The CDR3 totals 11 residues. CDR3 in amino acids: CSARAGGELFF.

The chain carries TRBV5-1 and TRBJ2-3. The CDR3 is 17 amino acids. Germline V gives CDR1 SGHRS, CDR2 YFSETQ. The CDR3 loop reads CASSLARPISVEDTQYF.

The chain uses TRBV7-2 and TRBJ1-1. Germline CDR1 is SGHTA and CDR2 is FQGNSA. The CDR3 covers 11 residues. The CDR3 loop reads CASSFGREAFF.

The rearrangement joins TRBV12-3 or TRBV12-4 to TRBJ2-7; as DNA is missing, the TRBD1 call by TCRdb cannot be tested. This CDR3 region has 12 residues. The CDR3 is CASSKQGYEQYF.

The chain carries TRBV12-3 or TRBV12-4 and TRBJ2-7; the TCRdb D gene call, TRBD2, has no DNA to confirm it. This CDR3 has 12 amino acids. The CDR3: CASSLGLPEQYF.

The chain combines TRBV29-1 with TRBJ2-1; the TRBD2 assignment by TCRdb is unverifiable without DNA. The germline V gene encodes CDR1 SQVTM and CDR2 ANQGSEA. The CDR3 is 18 amino acids. The CDR3 loop is CSVVGLAGEYRGLDEQFF.

This chain uses TRBV5-6 with TRBJ2-3; TCRdb names TRBD1, which stays unverified in the absence of DNA. CDR1 is SGHDT and CDR2 is YYEEEE in the germline V gene. This CDR3 is built from 17 residues. The CDR3: CASSGRTTGPRTDTQYF.

The genes are TRBV4-3 and TRBJ1-5. The CDR3 is made up of 15 amino acids. The germline CDR1 and CDR2 sequences are LGHNA and YSLEER. CDR3 protein: CASSHYRAPNQPQHF.

The chain joins TRBV4-2 to TRBJ2-1; TCRdb's D call, TRBD1, is unchecked because there is no DNA. There are 13 residues in the CDR3. Germline lookup yields CDR1 LGHNA and CDR2 YNFKEQ. CDR3 amino acids: CASSQDTRGEQFF.

J is TRBJ2-5 and V is TRBV11-2; absent DNA, TCRdb's TRBD1 call cannot be checked. Germline CDR1 and CDR2: SGHAT and FQNNGV. This CDR3 has 13 residues. This CDR3 is CASTPGGGETQYF.

The V call is TRBV6-2 or TRBV6-3, the J call TRBJ2-7; TCRdb designates TRBD2, a call that cannot be tested without DNA. In germline, CDR1 is MNHEY, CDR2 SVGEGT. This CDR3 has 11 amino acids. The CDR3 reads CASSYNGDSSF.

This rearrangement joins TRBV1 to TRBJ1-1. TRBV1 is noted as a pseudogene. The CDR3 runs to 16 residues. The CDR3 loop reads CTSSHPAGGTNTEAFF.

This chain links TRBV4-1 with TRBJ2-3; the D call from TCRdb, TRBD1, cannot be confirmed without DNA. The CDR3 is 21 residues long. Germline CDR1 is MGHRA and CDR2 is YSYEKL. CDR3 sequence reads: CASSLLRGFSGMGASTDTQYF.

The chain links TRBV12-3 or TRBV12-4 to TRBJ2-1. The CDR3 covers 13 residues. Here the CDR3 reads CASSFGIYNEQFF.

The rearrangement links TRBV7-2 to TRBJ2-3; TCRdb's assignment of TRBD2 cannot be checked, as there is no DNA. The CDR3 runs to 15 residues. Per germline, CDR1 SGHTA and CDR2 FQGNSA. CDR3 sequence reads: CASSPLGSGGDTQYF. Together with reference TRBV7-2 and TRBJ2-3, the CDR3 gives the full variable domain: GAGVSQSPSNKVTEKGKDVELRCDPISGHTALYWYRQSLGQGLEFLIYFQGNSAPDKSGLPSDRFSAERTGGSVSTLTIQRTQQEDSAVYLCASSPLGSGGDTQYFGPGTRLTVL.

The V gene is TRBV29-1, the J gene TRBJ2-2; checking the TCRdb D call of TRBD2 is not possible without DNA. In germline, CDR1 is SQVTM, CDR2 ANQGSEA. This CDR3 spans 16 amino acids. Here the CDR3 reads CSVEGLAGGNTGELFF.

The gene calls are TRBV29-1 and TRBJ1-4; TCRdb proposes TRBD1, but this gene call is untestable without DNA. The CDR3 has 13 amino acids. Germline V gene lookup returns CDR1 SQVTM and CDR2 ANQGSEA. CDR3: CTAQEATNEKLFF.